The clone carrying this T cell receptor (beta chain) was observed many times. Because the library targeted alpha chains, this beta chain is an off-target read whose size means little. The data belong to a study of spatial heterogeneity in lung cancer. One entry per CDR3 protein, called by TCRdb with MiXCR from the 5' RACE reads. In the table there are some 11,000 distinct CDR3 sequences, roughly 6.3% of which are singletons. Regarding time point: sample taken at primary tumor resection. The study sequenced unsorted whole RNA from tumor, nontumor lung or frozen PBMC. Donors were 72 untreated early-stage non-small cell lung cancer patients. The sequence was collected from a male donor with early-stage non-small cell lung cancer. Sequencing used PBMCs, obtained at surgery.

DNA of the CDR3: TGTGCCAGCAGCGTACGTGGGGACGGAAACACCGGGGAGCTGTTTTTT. Protein: CASSVRGDGNTGELFF. The rearrangement uses TRBV9 and TRBJ2-2; the D gene could be TRBD1 or TRBD2 (5 bases each). V was shortened by 1 base and J by 2 bases, with 12 bases between the two germline ends. Germline V lookup: CDR1 SGDLS, CDR2 YYNGEE. The CDR3 length is 16 residues. The whole variable domain, remainder taken from reference TRBV9 and TRBJ2-2, is DSGVTQTPKHLITATGQRVTLRCSPRSGDLSVYWYQQSLDQGLQFLIQYYNGEERAKGNILERFSAQQFPDLHSELNLSSLELGDSALYFCASSVRGDGNTGELFFGEGSRLTVL.